A single sample is the source of the 18 T cell receptor beta chains below, sequenced in a study of T cell responses to AZD1222 COVID-19 vaccine. Using immunoSEQ multiplex PCR, the repertoire was profiled, and TCRdb retains in-frame clones only, with some absent. Seen here are 100,000 to 150,000 clones, roughly 92% observed once, and the top ten hold around 1.7%. The source was peripheral blood, collected on day 0 of AZD1222 vaccination. The receptors here all came from an adult in good health.

The chain recombines TRBV12-5 with TRBJ1-5; no firm D call. Between the trimmed V and J ends, which lost 1 base and 5 bases, there was a span of 6 bases. The CDR3 runs 13 residues. The germline V gene encodes CDR1 LGHNT and CDR2 FRNRAP. The CDR3 sequence is CASGLGSHQPQHF. As DNA, the CDR3 is TGTGCTAGTGGTTTGGGGTCACATCAGCCCCAGCATTTT.

This sequence joins TRBV5-4 and TRBJ1-2; no reliable D call. The CDR3 sequence is 15 residues long. The V end lost 0 bases, the J end lost 2 bases, and 11 bases lay between the germline ends. CDR1 and CDR2 (germline): SGHNT, YYREEE (reference sequence). CDR3 loop: CASSLVGEANYGYTF. The CDR3 DNA reads as TGTGCCAGCAGCTTGGTGGGTGAAGCCAACTATGGCTACACCTTC.

The chain carries TRBV7-3 and TRBJ1-1; D uncertain. V was shortened by 7 bases and J by 1 base, with 10 bases between the two germline ends. The CDR3 loop spans 13 amino acids. Per the germline V gene, CDR1 is SGHTA and CDR2 is FQGTGA. For the CDR3, the DNA is TGTGCCAGCACATCAACCAGGAACACTGAAGCTTTCTTT. Translated: CASTSTRNTEAFF.

The rearrangement links TRBV24-1 to TRBJ2-1, with 12 bases that match TRBD2. There are 17 residues in the CDR3. Germline CDR1 and CDR2: KGHDR and SFDVKD. The trim removed 1 base at V and 6 bases at J, leaving 6 bases unmatched. The DNA of the CDR3 is TGTGCCACCAGTGATTTAAGACTAGCGGGAGACCGCAATGAGCAGTTCTTC. Its protein is CATSDLRLAGDRNEQFF.

The gene calls are TRBV2 and TRBJ1-3; D call uncertain. The CDR3 is made up of 14 amino acids. The V and J ends lost 8 bases and 0 bases respectively, with 11 bases between them. Germline CDR1 SNHLY, CDR2 FYNNEI. CDR3 coding DNA: TGTGCCAGCCACGAAGGGAACTCTGGAAACACCATATATTTT. Protein product: CASHEGNSGNTIYF.

The CDR3 protein is CASSPTRQVQETQYF. The CDR3 nucleotides are TGCGCCAGCAGCCCTACTCGACAGGTCCAAGAGACCCAGTACTTC. The rearrangement uses TRBV5-1 and TRBJ2-5; a weak D match, TRBD1 (6 bases). Trimming stripped 4 bases from V and 1 base from J, with 14 bases between. From germline, CDR1 is SGHRS and CDR2 YFSETQ. This CDR3 has 15 residues.

The V gene is TRBV5-4, the J gene TRBJ1-4, with no clear D. The V gene's germline CDR1 is SGHNT and CDR2 YYREEE (reference sequence). The CDR3 sequence is 14 residues long. V was trimmed by 2 bases and J by 6 bases, leaving 11 bases between them. The DNA for the CDR3 is TGTGCCAGCAGCTTCCGAGATACCGATGAAAAACTGTTTTTT. Protein: CASSFRDTDEKLFF.

This clone was picked up one time. This chain joins TRBV28 and TRBJ1-6; 10 bases align to TRBD1. V lost 5 bases, J lost 9 bases, and 10 bases stayed unmatched. CDR3 size: 16 residues. Per germline, CDR1 MDHEN and CDR2 SYDVKM. CDR3 DNA sequence: TGTGCCAGCAGTCTGGGGACAGGGGCGCTAGGTTCACCCCTCCACTTT. As protein: CASSLGTGALGSPLHF. Full variable domain (remainder filled in from reference TRBV28 and TRBJ1-6): DVKVTQSSRYLVKRTGEKVFLECVQDMDHENMFWYRQDPGLGLRLIYFSYDVKMKEKGDIPEGYSVSREKKERFSLILESASTNQTSMYLCASSLGTGALGSPLHFGNGTRLTVT.

This sequence joins TRBV19 and TRBJ2-5, with TRBD2 matching 10 bases. The germline CDR1 and CDR2 sequences are LNHDA and SQIVND (reference sequence). This CDR3 has 13 amino acids. The junction had 2 bases not matched to a gene; V was cut back by 5 bases and J by 5 bases. This CDR3 reads CASSASGGETQYF. In DNA form, the CDR3 reads TGTGCCAGTAGTGCTAGCGGGGGTGAGACCCAGTACTTC.

This clone was seen once. The rearrangement links TRBV27 to TRBJ2-7, with 7 bases identical to TRBD1. V dropped 4 bases and J dropped 2; count of bases not matched to a gene: 8. Germline-derived CDR1 and CDR2 are MNHEY and SMNVEV (reference sequence). The CDR3 covers 15 residues. CDR3 protein: CASSSLGTVPYEQYF. The DNA of the CDR3 is TGTGCCAGCAGTTCCCTGGGGACAGTCCCCTACGAGCAGTACTTC.

CDR3 in DNA: TGTGCCAGCTTGGCGGGCTCAGGGAAATATGGCTACACCTTC. This sequence encodes CASLAGSGKYGYTF. The chain joins TRBV6-5 to TRBJ1-2; D is possibly TRBD1 (5 bases). Looked up from germline, CDR1 is MNHEY and CDR2 is SVGAGI. The CDR3 is 14 amino acids. V was clipped by 8 bases and J by 5 bases, with 18 bases between them.

This chain links TRBV4-1 with TRBJ2-1; 8 bases are shared with TRBD1. The CDR3 spans 14 residues. Losses at the gene ends were 4 bases for V and 12 bases for J; bases not matched to a gene: 11. Germline lookup yields CDR1 MGHRA and CDR2 YSYEKL. CDR3 sequence: CASSRTGQGKGQFF. CDR3 coding DNA: TGCGCCAGCAGCCGCACAGGACAGGGAAAGGGGCAGTTCTTC.

This rearrangement joins TRBV10-3 to TRBJ1-2; 9 positions agree with TRBD1. J was trimmed by 3 bases and V by 6 bases; bases with no gene match: 8. This CDR3 has 15 residues. The V gene's germline CDR1 is ENHRY and CDR2 SYGVKD. DNA of the CDR3: TGTGCCATCAGCGGGAGGGACAGGGAGGACTATGGCTACACCTTC. It translates to CAISGRDREDYGYTF.

V gene TRBV21-1 combines with J gene TRBJ2-3; the table gives TRBD2 as D, unverified against the DNA. TRBV21-1 is tagged as a pseudogene. CDR3 length: 19 residues. DNA for the CDR3: TGTGCCAGCAGCAAAGTAAGTGGGCTAGCGGGAGTTACGGGAGATACGCAGTATTTT. This translates into CASSKVSGLAGVTGDTQYF.

The V gene is TRBV6-1, the J gene TRBJ1-2; D is unclear. V was shortened by 1 base and J by 8 bases, with 11 bases between the two germline ends. The CDR3 covers 13 residues. CDR1 is MNHNS and CDR2 is SASEGT in the germline V gene. This CDR3 is CASSEGRSVGYTF. For the CDR3, the DNA is TGTGCCAGCAGTGAAGGCCGGTCGGTCGGCTACACCTTC.

V and J are TRBV6-6 and TRBJ2-2; 7 bases agree with TRBD2. The V gene's germline CDR1 is MNHNY and CDR2 SVGAGI (reference sequence). After removal of 3 bases from V and 4 bases from J, the junction contained 5 bases not matched to a gene. This CDR3 has 15 residues. The CDR3 DNA follows: TGTGCCAGCAGTTATGGGGGGGTTGGCACCGGGGAGCTGTTTTTT. Residues: CASSYGGVGTGELFF.

The chain combines TRBV7-2 with TRBJ1-1; the D gene is possibly TRBD1 (6 bases). Germline V gene data show CDR1 as SGHTA and CDR2 as FQGNSA. This CDR3 region has 14 residues. Trimming stripped 5 bases from V and 4 bases from J, with 14 bases between. The CDR3 loop reads CASSQGMMGTEAFF. As DNA, the CDR3 is TGTGCCAGCAGCCAGGGGATGATGGGCACTGAAGCTTTCTTT.

Points on this clone: The junction differs from germline at one of its ends, possibly a read error. The rearrangement joins TRBV30 to TRBJ1-1; D unresolved. CDR1 is GTSNPN and CDR2 is SVGIG in the germline V gene (reference sequence). This CDR3 region has 12 residues. CDR3 in amino acids: CAWSHLRAHPGF. The CDR3 DNA reads TGTGCCTGGAGCCACCTTCGGGCACACCCGGGCTTT.